The rows below give T cell receptor beta chains drawn from one sample of a study of response to subunit inactivated influenza vaccine. TCRdb analysed the RT-PCR reads with MiXCR anew, one entry per CDR3 protein. The sample yields some 640,000 distinct CDR3 sequences, more than 11% seen once. The sample was PBMCs from blood, taken 14 days before vaccination. The source of these receptors is a man between 45 and 60 years old who received an inactivated influenza vaccine. CDR3s include the opening cysteine and the closing phenylalanine or tryptophan. A D gene is named only where the DNA matches it firmly. The size field is filled for only some rows; it gives once, few, many or a size class.

>TRBV20-1|NA|NA|TRBJ1-1
TGCAGTGCTAGCCCCATGGACAGCGAACCTGAAGCTTTCTTT
CSASPMDSEPEAFF
>TRBV29-1|TRBD2|once|TRBJ2-1
TGCAGCGCAGGACTTGGGACTAGCTCCTACAATGAGCAGTTCTTC
CSAGLGTSSYNEQFF
>TRBV11-2|NA|few|TRBJ1-1
TGTGCCAGCAGCGCTTCACTTATGGTGAACACTGAAGCTTTCTTT
CASSASLMVNTEAFF
>TRBV6-6|NA|few|TRBJ1-1
TGTGCCAGCTTAGAAGCCGGGACTGAAGCTTTCTTT
CASLEAGTEAFF
>TRBV5-1|TRBD2|once|TRBJ2-3
TGCGCCAGCGCTAGCGGGAGCACAGATACGCAGTATTTT
CASASGSTDTQYF
>TRBV6-2/TRBV6-3|NA|many|TRBJ2-7
TGTGCCAGCAGTTACTCGTTTCAGAGCTCCTACGAGCAGTACTTC
CASSYSFQSSYEQYF
>TRBV20-1|TRBD1|NA|TRBJ2-5
TGCAGTGCTAGAGTGACAGGGGGCTGGCGAGAGACCCAGTACTTC
CSARVTGGWRETQYF
>TRBV5-1|NA|few|TRBJ2-3
TGCGCCAGCAGCTTACAGGGCTCAAACACAGATACGCAGTATTTT
CASSLQGSNTDTQYF
>TRBV7-2|NA|NA|TRBJ1-4
TGTGCCAGCAGCCTATGGCCAGGGGACGAAAAACTGTTTTTT
CASSLWPGDEKLFF
>TRBV5-1|NA|many|TRBJ2-1
TGCGCCAGCAGCTTGGCTCCTACCGGTGAGCAGTTCTTC
CASSLAPTGEQFF
>TRBV4-1|NA|NA|TRBJ1-6
TGCGCCAGCAGCGCGGGCATGGACAGATTACTATCACCCCTCCACTTT
CASSAGMDRLLSPLHF
>TRBV12-3/TRBV12-4|NA|few|TRBJ2-7
TGTGCCAGCAGTTACACAGGCATCCCCTACGAGCAGTACTTC
CASSYTGIPYEQYF
>TRBV7-6|NA|many|TRBJ1-5
TGTGCCAGCAGCTTAGGGGCAGGTGGCCAGCCCCAGCATTTT
CASSLGAGGQPQHF
>TRBV19|TRBD1|NA|TRBJ1-5
TGTGCCAGTAGAGATACAGGGGGTCGTGGCAATCAGCCCCAGCATTTT
CASRDTGGRGNQPQHF
>TRBV7-2|NA|few|TRBJ1-1
TGTGCCAGCAGCTTAATGATGAGGGGGGGGAACACTGAAGCTTTCTTT
CASSLMMRGGNTEAFF
>TRBV7-2|TRBD1|NA|TRBJ2-3
TGTGCCAGCAGCTTGGCGGGACGGACAGGGTGGCACGATACGCAGTATTTT
CASSLAGRTGWHDTQYF
>TRBV6-1|NA|NA|TRBJ1-4
TGTGCCACCTCGTATACGCCGACGGACGAAAAACTGTTTTTT
CATSYTPTDEKLFF
>TRBV28|TRBD1|few|TRBJ2-5
TGTGCCAGCACTCCCATTAGGACAGGGTTCGGGGAGACCCAGTACTTC
CASTPIRTGFGETQYF
>TRBV7-9|NA|NA|TRBJ2-7
TGTGCCAGCAGCTTAGAGGGTGGGGCATACGAGCAGTACTTC
CASSLEGGAYEQYF
>TRBV20-1|TRBD2|NA|TRBJ2-1
TGCAGTGCTAGGAGCCCTAGCGGGGGGGTCTACAATGAGCAGTTCTTC
CSARSPSGGVYNEQFF
>TRBV4-3|NA|few|TRBJ2-4
TGCGCCAGCAGCCAAGACGCGAAGGCGTACATTCAGTACTTC
CASSQDAKAYIQYF
>TRBV21-1|NA|NA|TRBJ1-4
TGTGCCAGCAGCAAACACTCGGATCCCAGGGAGAAACTGTTTTTT
CASSKHSDPREKLFF
>TRBV4-3|NA|few|TRBJ2-5
TGCGCCAGCAGCCCCCAAGGGGTAAAGGGGGAGACCCAGTACTTC
CASSPQGVKGETQYF
>TRBV27|TRBD1|NA|TRBJ2-5
TGTGCCAGCAGTTTTCAGGGACAGGGGCTAGTCGAGACCCAGTACTTC
CASSFQGQGLVETQYF
>TRBV7-2|TRBD1|many|TRBJ2-7
TGTGCCAGCAGCTTTGACAGGGGATCCTACGAGCAGTACTTC
CASSFDRGSYEQYF
>TRBV24-1|NA|NA|TRBJ1-5
TGTGCCACTTCTCAGGCCGGGCTGGGCAATCAGCCCCAGCATTTT
CATSQAGLGNQPQHF
>TRBV3-1|TRBD1|many|TRBJ2-1
TGTGCCAGCAGCCAAGAGATGACAGGGGCTTCCTACAATGAGCAGTTCTTC
CASSQEMTGASYNEQFF
>TRBV7-9|NA|NA|TRBJ1-2
NA
CASSFSGQGYGYTF